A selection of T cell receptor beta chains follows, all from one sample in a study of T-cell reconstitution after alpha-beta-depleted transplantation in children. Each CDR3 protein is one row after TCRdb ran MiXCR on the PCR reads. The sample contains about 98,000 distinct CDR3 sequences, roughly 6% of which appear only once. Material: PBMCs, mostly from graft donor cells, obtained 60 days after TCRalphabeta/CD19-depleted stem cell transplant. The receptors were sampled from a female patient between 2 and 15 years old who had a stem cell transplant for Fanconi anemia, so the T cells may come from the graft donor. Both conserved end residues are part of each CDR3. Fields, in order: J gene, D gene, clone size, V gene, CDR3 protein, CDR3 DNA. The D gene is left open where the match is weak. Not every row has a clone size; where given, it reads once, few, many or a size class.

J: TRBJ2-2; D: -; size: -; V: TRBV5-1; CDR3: CASSPPRVGTGELFF; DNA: TGCGCCAGCAGCCCTCCCAGGGTTGGCACCGGGGAGCTGTTTTTT
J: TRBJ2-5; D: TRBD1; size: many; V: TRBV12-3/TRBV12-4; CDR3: CASSLPGTGVETQYF; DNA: TGTGCCAGCAGTTTACCCGGGACAGGGGTTGAGACCCAGTACTTC
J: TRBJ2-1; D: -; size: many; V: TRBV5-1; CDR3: CASSSPRGNEQFF; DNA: TGCGCCAGCAGCTCACCGAGGGGCAATGAGCAGTTCTTC
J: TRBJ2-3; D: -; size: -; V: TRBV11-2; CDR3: CASSLGGHSTDTQYF; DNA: TGTGCCAGCAGCTTAGGGGGACATAGCACAGATACGCAGTATTTT
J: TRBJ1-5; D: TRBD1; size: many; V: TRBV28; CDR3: CASSLWAGGVGNQPQHF; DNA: TGTGCCAGCAGTTTATGGGCAGGGGGCGTGGGCAATCAGCCCCAGCATTTT
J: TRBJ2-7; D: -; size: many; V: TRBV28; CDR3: CASSFSREQYF; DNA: TGTGCCAGCAGTTTCTCTCGGGAGCAGTACTTC
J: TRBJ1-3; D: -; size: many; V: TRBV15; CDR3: CATRSEGPGNTIYF; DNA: TGTGCCACCAGATCCGAGGGACCGGGAAACACCATATATTTT
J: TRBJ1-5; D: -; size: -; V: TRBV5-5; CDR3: CASSAMTGNQPQHF; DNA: TGTGCCAGCAGCGCGATGACAGGCAATCAGCCCCAGCATTTT
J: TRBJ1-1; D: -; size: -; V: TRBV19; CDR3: CASRETEAFF; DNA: TGTGCCAGTCGAGAAACTGAAGCTTTCTTT
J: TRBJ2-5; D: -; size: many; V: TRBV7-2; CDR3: CASSLLVRGSTQYF; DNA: TGTGCCAGCAGCTTACTGGTGCGAGGATCGACCCAGTACTTC
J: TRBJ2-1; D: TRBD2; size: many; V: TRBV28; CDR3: CASSSTSGRVGEQFF; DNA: TGTGCCAGCAGCAGTACTAGCGGGAGGGTGGGTGAGCAGTTCTTC
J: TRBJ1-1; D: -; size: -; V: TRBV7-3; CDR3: CASSLTVIGGGGTEAFF; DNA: TGTGCCAGCAGCTTAACCGTTATCGGGGGAGGGGGCACTGAAGCTTTCTTT
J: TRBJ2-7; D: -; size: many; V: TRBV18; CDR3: CASSQQTVSYEQYF; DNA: TGTGCCAGCTCACAACAAACCGTTTCCTACGAGCAGTACTTC
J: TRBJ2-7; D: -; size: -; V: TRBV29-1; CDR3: CSVVPQRSYEQYF; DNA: TGCAGCGTTGTCCCGCAGAGGAGCTACGAGCAGTACTTC
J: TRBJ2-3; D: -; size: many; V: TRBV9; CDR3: CASSATDTQYF; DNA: TGTGCCAGCAGCGCCACAGATACGCAGTATTTT
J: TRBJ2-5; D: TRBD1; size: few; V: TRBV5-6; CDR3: CASSLTGGMETQYF; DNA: TGTGCCAGCAGCTTGACAGGGGGTATGGAGACCCAGTACTTC
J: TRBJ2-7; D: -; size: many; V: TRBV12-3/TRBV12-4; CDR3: CASSFSAGSYEQYF; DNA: TGTGCCAGCAGTTTTAGCGCCGGCTCCTACGAGCAGTACTTC
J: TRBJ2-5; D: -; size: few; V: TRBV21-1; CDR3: CASSKGRSGAPETQYF; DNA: TGTGCCAGCAGCAAAGGAAGGAGCGGGGCCCCCGAGACCCAGTACTTC
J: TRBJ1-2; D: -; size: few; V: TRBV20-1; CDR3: CSARAQNYGYTF; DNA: TGCAGTGCTAGGGCACAGAACTATGGCTACACCTTC
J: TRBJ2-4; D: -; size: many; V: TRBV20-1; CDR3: CSARPSAKNIQYF; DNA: TGCAGTGCTAGACCCTCGGCCAAAAACATTCAGTACTTC
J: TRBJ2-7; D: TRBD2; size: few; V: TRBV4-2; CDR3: CASSQEGSGGAHEQYF; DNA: TGTGCCAGCAGCCAAGAAGGAAGCGGGGGGGCCCACGAGCAGTACTTC
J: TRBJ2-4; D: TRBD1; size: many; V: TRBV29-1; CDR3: CSVGYGTGGFDIQYF; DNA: TGCAGCGTTGGATACGGGACAGGGGGTTTTGACATTCAGTACTTC
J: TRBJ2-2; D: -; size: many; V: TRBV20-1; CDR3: CSARGRANTGELFF; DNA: TGCAGTGCTAGAGGGCGGGCGAACACCGGGGAGCTGTTTTTT
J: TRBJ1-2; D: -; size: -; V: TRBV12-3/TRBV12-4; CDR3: CASTFSLYGYTF; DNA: TGTGCCAGCACGTTTTCCCTGTATGGCTACACCTTC
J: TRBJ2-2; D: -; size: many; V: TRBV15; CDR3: CATSRVVFPGELFF; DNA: TGTGCCACCAGCAGAGTGGTCTTCCCCGGGGAGCTGTTTTTT
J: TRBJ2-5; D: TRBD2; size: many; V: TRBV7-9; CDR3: CASSLPRRGLDQETQYF; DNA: TGTGCCAGCAGCTTACCCCGAAGGGGACTAGACCAAGAGACCCAGTACTTC
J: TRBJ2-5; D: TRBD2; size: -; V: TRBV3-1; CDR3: CASSQAGGGSETQYF; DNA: TGTGCCAGCAGCCAAGCCGGCGGGGGGAGCGAGACCCAGTACTTC
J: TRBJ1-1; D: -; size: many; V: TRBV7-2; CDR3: CASSSWGLNTEAFF; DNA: TGTGCCAGCAGCTCCTGGGGCTTGAACACTGAAGCTTTCTTT
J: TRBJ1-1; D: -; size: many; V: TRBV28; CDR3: CASSFREGAFF; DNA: TGTGCCAGCAGTTTCAGGGAGGGAGCTTTCTTT
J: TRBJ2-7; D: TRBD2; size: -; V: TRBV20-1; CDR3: CSARDHSGMLPYEQYF; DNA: TGCAGTGCTAGAGATCATAGCGGGATGCTACCCTACGAGCAGTACTTC
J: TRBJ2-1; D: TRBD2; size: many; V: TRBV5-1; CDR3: CASSLAGGRAYNEQFF; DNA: TGCGCCAGCAGCTTGGCCGGGGGGAGGGCCTACAATGAGCAGTTCTTC
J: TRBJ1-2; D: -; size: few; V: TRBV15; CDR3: CATSITTGSNYGYTF; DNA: TGTGCCACCAGCATTACGACAGGATCTAACTATGGCTACACCTTC
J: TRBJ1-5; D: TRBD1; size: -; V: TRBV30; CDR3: CAWSRPGGGQPQHF; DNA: TGTGCCTGGAGCAGACCAGGGGGCGGTCAGCCCCAGCATTTT
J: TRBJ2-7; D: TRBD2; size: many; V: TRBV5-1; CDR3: CASSLVASGSSYEQYF; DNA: TGCGCCAGCAGCTTGGTGGCTAGCGGGAGCTCCTACGAGCAGTACTTC
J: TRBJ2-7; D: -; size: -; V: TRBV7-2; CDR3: CASSLRGGTSYEQYF; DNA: TGTGCCAGCAGCTTAAGGGGGGGGACCTCCTACGAGCAGTACTTC
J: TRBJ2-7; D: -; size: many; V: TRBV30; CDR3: CAWSGYEQYF; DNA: TGTGCCTGGAGCGGATACGAGCAGTACTTC
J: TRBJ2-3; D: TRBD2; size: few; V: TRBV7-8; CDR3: CASSRGARELRTDTQYF; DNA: TGTGCCAGCAGCCGCGGGGCGCGGGAGCTCCGCACAGATACGCAGTATTTT
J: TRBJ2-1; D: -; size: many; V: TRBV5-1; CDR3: CASSLDLSSYNEQFF; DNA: TGCGCCAGCAGCCTAGACTTGAGCTCCTACAATGAGCAGTTCTTC
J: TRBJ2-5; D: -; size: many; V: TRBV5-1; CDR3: CASSLYRVQETQYF; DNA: TGCGCCAGCTCGTTATACAGGGTTCAAGAGACCCAGTACTTC
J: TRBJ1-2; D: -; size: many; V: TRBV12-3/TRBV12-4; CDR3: CASSLTGYGYTF; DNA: TGTGCCAGCAGTTTAACAGGGTATGGCTACACCTTC
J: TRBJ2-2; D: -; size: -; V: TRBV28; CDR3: CASSLLLSGPGELFF; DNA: TGTGCCAGCAGTTTACTTCTTTCCGGGCCCGGGGAGCTGTTTTTT
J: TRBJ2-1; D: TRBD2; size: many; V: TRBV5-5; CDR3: CASSLMWREVDEQFF; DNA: TGTGCCAGCAGCTTGATGTGGCGGGAGGTGGATGAGCAGTTCTTC
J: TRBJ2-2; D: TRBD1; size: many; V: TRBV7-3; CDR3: CASSLGTGFTGELFF; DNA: TGTGCCAGCAGCTTAGGGACAGGGTTCACCGGGGAGCTGTTTTTT
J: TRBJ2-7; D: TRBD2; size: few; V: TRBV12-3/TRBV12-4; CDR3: CASSPSGGADYEQYF; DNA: TGTGCCAGCAGCCCGAGCGGGGGGGCCGACTACGAGCAGTACTTC
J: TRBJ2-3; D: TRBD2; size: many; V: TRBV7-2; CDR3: CASSIAGGPDNTQYF; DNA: TGTGCCAGCAGCATAGCGGGGGGGCCGGATAATACGCAGTATTTT
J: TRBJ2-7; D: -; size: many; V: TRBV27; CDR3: CASSPTGPNYEQYF; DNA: TGTGCCAGCAGTCCTACGGGGCCGAATTACGAGCAGTACTTC
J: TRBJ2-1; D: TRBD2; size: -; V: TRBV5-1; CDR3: CASSLVPLGMGLAYNEQFF; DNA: TGCGCCAGCAGCTTGGTTCCTCTTGGGATGGGACTAGCGTACAATGAGCAGTTCTTC
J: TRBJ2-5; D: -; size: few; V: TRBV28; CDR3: CASSLPYQETQYF; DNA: TGTGCCAGCAGTTTACCGTACCAAGAGACCCAGTACTTC
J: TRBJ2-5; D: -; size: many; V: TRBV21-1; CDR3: CASSKERSPSPQRETQYF; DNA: TGTGCCAGCAGCAAAGAGAGGTCCCCAAGCCCCCAACGAGAGACCCAGTACTTC
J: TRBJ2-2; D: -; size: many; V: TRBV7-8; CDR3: CASSLAAKSSGELFF; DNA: TGTGCCAGCAGCTTAGCTGCTAAGAGTTCCGGGGAGCTGTTTTTT
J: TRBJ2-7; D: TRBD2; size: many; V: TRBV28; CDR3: CASSLLVGRAYEQYF; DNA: TGTGCCAGCAGTTTACTGGTAGGGAGGGCCTACGAGCAGTACTTC
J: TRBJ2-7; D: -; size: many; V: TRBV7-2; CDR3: CASSLIPYEQYF; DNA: TGTGCCAGCAGCTTAATCCCCTACGAGCAGTACTTC
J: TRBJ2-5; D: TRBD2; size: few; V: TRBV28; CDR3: CASSLLFASGGAIETQYF; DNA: TGTGCCAGCAGTTTACTTTTCGCTAGCGGGGGGGCCATAGAGACCCAGTACTTC